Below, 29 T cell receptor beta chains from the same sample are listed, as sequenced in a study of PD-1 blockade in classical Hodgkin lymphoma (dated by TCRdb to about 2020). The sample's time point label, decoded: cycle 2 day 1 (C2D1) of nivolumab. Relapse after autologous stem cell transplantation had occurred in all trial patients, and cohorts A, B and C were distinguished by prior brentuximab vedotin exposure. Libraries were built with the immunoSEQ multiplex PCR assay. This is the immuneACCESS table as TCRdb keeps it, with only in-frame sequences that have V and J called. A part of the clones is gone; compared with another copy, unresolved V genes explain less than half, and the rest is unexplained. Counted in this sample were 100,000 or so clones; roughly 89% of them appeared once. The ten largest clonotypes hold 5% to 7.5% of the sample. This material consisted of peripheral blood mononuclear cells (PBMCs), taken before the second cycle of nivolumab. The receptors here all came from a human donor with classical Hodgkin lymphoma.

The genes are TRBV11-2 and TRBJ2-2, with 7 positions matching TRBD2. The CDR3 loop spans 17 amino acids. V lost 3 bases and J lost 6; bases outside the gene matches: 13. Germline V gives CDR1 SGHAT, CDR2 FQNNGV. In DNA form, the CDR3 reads TGTGCCAGCAGCTTCACCGGACTAGTTGACTTCCCCGGGGAGCTGTTTTTT. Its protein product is CASSFTGLVDFPGELFF.

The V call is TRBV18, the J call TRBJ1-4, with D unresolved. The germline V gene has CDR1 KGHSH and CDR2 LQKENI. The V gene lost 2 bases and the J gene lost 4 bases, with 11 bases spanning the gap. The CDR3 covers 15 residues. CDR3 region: CASSPEQVVNEKLFF. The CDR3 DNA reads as TGTGCCAGCTCACCAGAACAAGTGGTTAATGAAAAACTGTTTTTT.

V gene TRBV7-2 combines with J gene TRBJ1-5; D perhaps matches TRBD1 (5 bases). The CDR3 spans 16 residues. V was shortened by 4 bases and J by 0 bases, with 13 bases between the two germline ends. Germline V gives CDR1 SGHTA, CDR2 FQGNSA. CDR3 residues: CASSSSGANSNQPQHF. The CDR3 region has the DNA TGTGCCAGCAGCTCAAGCGGGGCAAATAGCAATCAGCCCCAGCATTTT.

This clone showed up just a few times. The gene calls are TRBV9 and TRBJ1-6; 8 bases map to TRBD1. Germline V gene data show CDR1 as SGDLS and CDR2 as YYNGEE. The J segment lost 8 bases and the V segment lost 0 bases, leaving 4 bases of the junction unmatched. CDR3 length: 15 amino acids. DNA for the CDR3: TGTGCCAGCAGCGTAGCGCCAGGGGGCGATTCACCCCTCCACTTT. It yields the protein CASSVAPGGDSPLHF.

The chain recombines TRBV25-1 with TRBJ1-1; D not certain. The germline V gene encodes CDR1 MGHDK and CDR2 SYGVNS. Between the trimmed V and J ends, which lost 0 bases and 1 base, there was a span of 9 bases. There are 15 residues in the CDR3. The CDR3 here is CASSEYSNKNTEAFF. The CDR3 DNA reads TGTGCCAGCAGTGAATATAGCAACAAGAACACTGAAGCTTTCTTT.

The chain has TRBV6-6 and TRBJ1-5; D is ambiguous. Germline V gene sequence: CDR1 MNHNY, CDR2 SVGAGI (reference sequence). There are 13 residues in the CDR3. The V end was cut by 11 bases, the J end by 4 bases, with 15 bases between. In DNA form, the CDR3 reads TGTGCCTCCAGCCCTGCGGCGAATCAGCCCCAGCATTTT. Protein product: CASSPAANQPQHF.

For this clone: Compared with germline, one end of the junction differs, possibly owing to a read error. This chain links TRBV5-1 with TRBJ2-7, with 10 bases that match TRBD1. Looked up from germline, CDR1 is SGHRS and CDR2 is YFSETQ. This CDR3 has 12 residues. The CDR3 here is CASSWDRGEQYF. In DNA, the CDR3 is TGTGCCAGCAGTTGGGACAGGGGCGAGCAGTACTTC.

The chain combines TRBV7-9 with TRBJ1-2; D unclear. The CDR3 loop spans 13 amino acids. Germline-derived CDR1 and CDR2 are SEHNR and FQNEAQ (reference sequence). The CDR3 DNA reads TGTGCTATTCTTGTTGAGCCTAACTATGGCTACACCTTC. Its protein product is CAILVEPNYGYTF.

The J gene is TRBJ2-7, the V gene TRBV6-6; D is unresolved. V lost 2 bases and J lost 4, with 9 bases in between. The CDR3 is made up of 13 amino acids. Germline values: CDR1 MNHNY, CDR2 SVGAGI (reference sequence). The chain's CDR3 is CASSYGAPYEQYF. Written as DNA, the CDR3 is TGTGCCAGCAGTTACGGAGCACCTTACGAGCAGTACTTC.

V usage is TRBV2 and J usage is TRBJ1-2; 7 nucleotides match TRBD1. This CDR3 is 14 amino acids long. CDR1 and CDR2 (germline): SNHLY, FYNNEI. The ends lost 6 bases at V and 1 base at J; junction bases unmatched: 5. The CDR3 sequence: CASRETGNNYGYTF. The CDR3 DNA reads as TGTGCCAGCAGAGAGACAGGGAATAACTATGGCTACACCTTC.

In nucleotides, the CDR3 is TGTGCCAGCAGCACCAACAGGGGGCCTAAAGGACACGAGCAGTACTTC. This codes for CASSTNRGPKGHEQYF. The rearrangement joins TRBV13 to TRBJ2-7, with 9 bases that match TRBD1. The CDR3 totals 16 residues. Germline values: CDR1 PRHDT, CDR2 FYEKMQ (reference sequence). V lost 5 bases, J lost 5 bases, and 13 bases stayed unmatched.

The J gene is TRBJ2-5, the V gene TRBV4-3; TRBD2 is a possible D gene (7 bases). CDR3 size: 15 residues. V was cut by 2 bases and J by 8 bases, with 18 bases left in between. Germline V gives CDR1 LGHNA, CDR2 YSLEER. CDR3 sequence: CASSQLTGRGGTQYF. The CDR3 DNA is TGCGCCAGCAGCCAACTCACAGGGCGCGGGGGCACCCAGTACTTC.

CDR3 residues: CASSLGDTEAFF. In DNA, the CDR3 is TGCGCCAGCAGTTTGGGGGACACTGAAGCTTTCTTT. The J gene is TRBJ1-1, the V gene TRBV10-2, with D perhaps TRBD1 (5 bases). V dropped 5 bases and J dropped 3 bases, with 7 bases sitting between them. Germline V gives CDR1 WSHSY, CDR2 SAAADI. The CDR3 totals 12 residues.

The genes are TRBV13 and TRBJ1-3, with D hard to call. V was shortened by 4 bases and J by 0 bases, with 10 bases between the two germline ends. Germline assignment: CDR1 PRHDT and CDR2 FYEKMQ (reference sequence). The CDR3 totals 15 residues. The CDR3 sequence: CASSSDGDSGNTIYF. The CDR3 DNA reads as TGTGCCAGCAGCTCCGACGGTGACTCTGGAAACACCATATATTTT.

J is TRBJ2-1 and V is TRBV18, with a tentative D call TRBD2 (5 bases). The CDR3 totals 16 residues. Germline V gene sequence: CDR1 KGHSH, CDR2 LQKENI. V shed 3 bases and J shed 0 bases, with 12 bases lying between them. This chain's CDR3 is CASSPIGVASYNEQFF. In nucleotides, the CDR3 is TGTGCCAGCTCACCCATCGGGGTAGCCTCCTACAATGAGCAGTTCTTC.

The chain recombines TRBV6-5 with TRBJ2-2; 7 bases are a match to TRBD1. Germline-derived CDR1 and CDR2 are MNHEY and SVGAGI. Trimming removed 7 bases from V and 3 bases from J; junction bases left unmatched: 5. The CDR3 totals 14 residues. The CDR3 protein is CASTRQGDTGELFF. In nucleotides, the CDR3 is TGTGCCAGCACCCGGCAGGGGGACACCGGGGAGCTGTTTTTT.

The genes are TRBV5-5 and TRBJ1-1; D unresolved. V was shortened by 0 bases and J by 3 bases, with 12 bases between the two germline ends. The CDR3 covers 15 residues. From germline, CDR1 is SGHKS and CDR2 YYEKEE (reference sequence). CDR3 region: CASSLDGRRDTEAFF. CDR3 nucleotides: TGTGCCAGCAGCTTGGACGGCAGGAGGGACACTGAAGCTTTCTTT. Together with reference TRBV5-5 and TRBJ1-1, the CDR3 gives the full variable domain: DAGVTQSPTHLIKTRGQQVTLRCSPISGHKSVSWYQQVLGQGPQFIFQYYEKEERGRGNFPDRFSARQFPNYSSELNVNALLLGDSALYLCASSLDGRRDTEAFFGQGTRLTVV.

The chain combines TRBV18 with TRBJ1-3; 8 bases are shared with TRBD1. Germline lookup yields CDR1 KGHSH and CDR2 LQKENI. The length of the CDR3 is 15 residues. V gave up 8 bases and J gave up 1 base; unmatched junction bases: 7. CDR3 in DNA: TGTGCCAGCGGACCGGGACAGGATTCTGGAAACACCATATATTTT. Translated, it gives CASGPGQDSGNTIYF. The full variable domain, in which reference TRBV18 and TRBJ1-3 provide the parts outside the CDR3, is NAGVMQNPRHLVRRRGQEARLRCSPMKGHSHVYWYRQLPEEGLKFMVYLQKENIIDESGMPKERFSAEFPKEGPSILRIQQVVRGDSAAYFCASGPGQDSGNTIYFGEGSWLTVV.

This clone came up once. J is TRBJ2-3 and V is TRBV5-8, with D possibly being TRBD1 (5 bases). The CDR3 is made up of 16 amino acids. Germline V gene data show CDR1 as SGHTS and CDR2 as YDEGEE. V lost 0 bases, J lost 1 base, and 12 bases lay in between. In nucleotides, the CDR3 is TGTGCCAGCAGCTTGGACCTGGGGCAGGGCACAGATACGCAGTATTTT. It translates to CASSLDLGQGTDTQYF. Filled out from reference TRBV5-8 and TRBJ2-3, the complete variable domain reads EAGVTQSPTHLIKTRGQQATLRCSPISGHTSVYWYQQALGLGLQFLLWYDEGEERNRGNFPPRFSGRQFPNYSSELNVNALELEDSALYLCASSLDLGQGTDTQYFGPGTRLTVL.

In nucleotides, the CDR3 is TGTGCCAGTAGCAGGGGGCCAAAACCTAACTATGGCTACACCTTC. Its protein is CASSRGPKPNYGYTF. This sequence joins TRBV19 and TRBJ1-2; 8 bases are shared with TRBD1. The germline V gene has CDR1 LNHDA and CDR2 SQIVND (reference sequence). J gave up 0 bases and V 6 bases, and 6 bases lay outside the gene matches. The CDR3 spans 15 residues.

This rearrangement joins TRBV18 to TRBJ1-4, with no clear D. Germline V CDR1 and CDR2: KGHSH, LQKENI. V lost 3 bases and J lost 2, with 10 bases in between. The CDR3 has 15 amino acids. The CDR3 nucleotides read TGTGCCAGCTCACCTGCGCTTGCGACTAATGAAAAACTGTTTTTT. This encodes CASSPALATNEKLFF.

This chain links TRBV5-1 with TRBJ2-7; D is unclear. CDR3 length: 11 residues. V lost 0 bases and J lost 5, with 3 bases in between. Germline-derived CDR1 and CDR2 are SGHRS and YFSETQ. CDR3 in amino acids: CASSLEDEQYF. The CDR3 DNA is TGCGCCAGCAGCTTGGAGGACGAGCAGTACTTC.

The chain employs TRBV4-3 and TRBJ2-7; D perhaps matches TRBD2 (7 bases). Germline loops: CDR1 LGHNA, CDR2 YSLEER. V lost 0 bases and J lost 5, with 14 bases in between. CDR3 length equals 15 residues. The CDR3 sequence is CASSQDGRGANEQYF. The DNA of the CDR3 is TGCGCCAGCAGCCAAGATGGTCGGGGGGCCAACGAGCAGTACTTC.

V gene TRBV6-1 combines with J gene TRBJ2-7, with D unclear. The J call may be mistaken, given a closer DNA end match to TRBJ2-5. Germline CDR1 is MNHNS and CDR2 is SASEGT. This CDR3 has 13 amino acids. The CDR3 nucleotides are TGTGCCAGCAGTTTGAGTTCAGAAGAGACCCAGTACTTC. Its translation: CASSLSSEETQYF.

CDR3 loop: CASRDSTANTGELFF. The DNA of the CDR3 is TGTGCCAGCAGAGACTCTACCGCGAACACCGGGGAGCTGTTTTTT. V usage is TRBV6-6 and J usage is TRBJ2-2; unclear D gene. The V and J ends lost 6 bases and 0 bases respectively, with 11 bases between them. The CDR3 extends over 15 amino acids. Germline CDR1 and CDR2: MNHNY and SVGAGI (reference sequence).

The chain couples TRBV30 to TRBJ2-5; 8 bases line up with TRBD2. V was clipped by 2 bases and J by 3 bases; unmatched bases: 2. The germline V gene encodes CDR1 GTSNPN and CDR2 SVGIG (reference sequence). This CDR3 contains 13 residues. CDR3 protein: CAWSRGGEETQYF. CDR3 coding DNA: TGTGCCTGGAGTCGGGGGGGAGAAGAGACCCAGTACTTC.

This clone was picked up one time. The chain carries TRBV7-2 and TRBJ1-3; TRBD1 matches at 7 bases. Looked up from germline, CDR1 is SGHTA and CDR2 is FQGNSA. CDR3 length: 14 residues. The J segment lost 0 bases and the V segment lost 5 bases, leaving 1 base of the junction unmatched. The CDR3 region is CASSRDSSGNTIYF. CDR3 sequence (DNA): TGTGCCAGCAGCCGGGACAGCTCTGGAAACACCATATATTTT.

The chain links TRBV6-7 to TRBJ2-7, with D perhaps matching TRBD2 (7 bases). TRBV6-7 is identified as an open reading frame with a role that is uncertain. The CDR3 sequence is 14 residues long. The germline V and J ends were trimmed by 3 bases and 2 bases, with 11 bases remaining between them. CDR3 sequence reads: CASSYRGGAYEQYF. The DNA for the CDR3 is TGTGCCAGCAGTTATAGGGGGGGGGCCTACGAGCAGTACTTC.

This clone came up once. CDR3 in amino acids: CASSSTTGELFF. CDR3 DNA sequence: TGTGCCAGTAGTAGCACTACCGGGGAGCTGTTTTTT. The chain employs TRBV19 and TRBJ2-2; no clear D. The V end lost 4 bases, the J end lost 5 bases, and 5 bases lay between the germline ends. The CDR3 extends over 12 amino acids. Germline values: CDR1 LNHDA, CDR2 SQIVND (reference sequence).